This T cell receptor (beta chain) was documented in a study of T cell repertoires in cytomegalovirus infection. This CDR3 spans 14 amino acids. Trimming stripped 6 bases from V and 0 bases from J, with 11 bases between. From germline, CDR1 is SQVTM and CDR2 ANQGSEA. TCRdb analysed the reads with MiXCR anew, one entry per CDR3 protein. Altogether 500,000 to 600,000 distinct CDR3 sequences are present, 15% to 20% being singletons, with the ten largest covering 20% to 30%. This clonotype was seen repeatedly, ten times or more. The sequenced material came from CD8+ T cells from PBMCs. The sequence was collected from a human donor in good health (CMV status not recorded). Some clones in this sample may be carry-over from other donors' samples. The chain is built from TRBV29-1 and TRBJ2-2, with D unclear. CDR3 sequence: CSVLMRTNTGELFF. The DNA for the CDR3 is TGCAGCGTCTTGATGAGGACGAACACCGGGGAGCTGTTTTTT.